Here is one TCR beta chain with its context. The antigen remains undetermined. The record originates from a study of cytomegalovirus exposure and HLA in healthy donors. Study-level results: The availability of immune exposure information extended only to CMV serostatus.

Each of the donors was a healthy bone marrow donor. Donors likely had unrecorded immune exposures despite being nominally healthy when sampled. PCR involved 60 Vbeta and 13 Jbeta primers. Under the authors' procedure: An analysis that came later counted tens of millions of unique TCR beta chains, 10 million to 12 million shared. Method: immunoSEQ multiplex PCR; TCRdb's copy keeps in-frame clones and lacks some. V and J calls plus clone size are reproduced from that table; the DNA served to infer D and trimming. This sample has around 200,000 clones, with approximately 84% found just once. Germline V gives CDR1 MNHNS, CDR2 SASEGT. Trimming removed 10 bases at V and 3 bases at J, with 10 bases between. The CDR3 is made up of 11 amino acids.

The specimen was PBMCs. This rearrangement joins TRBV6-1 to TRBJ2-7; tentative D call: TRBD2 (5 bases). The clonotype originates from a man over 45 in good health and CMV-seronegative. The CDR3 spells CATIGDYEQYF. CDR3 in DNA: TGTGCCACCATCGGGGACTACGAGCAGTACTTC.